The rows below give T cell receptor beta chains drawn from one sample of a study of molecular identifiers for immune sequencing clone quantification. TCRdb passed the PCR reads through MiXCR, listing each CDR3 protein once. Seen here are about half a million distinct CDR3 sequences, over 20% observed once, and the top ten hold roughly 0.81%. Sequencing used naive CD8+ T cells from blood, with Jurkat cell RNA spiked in. These receptor sequences come from a human donor in good health. Some libraries in this study had Jurkat cell RNA spiked in. CDR3s include the opening cysteine and the closing phenylalanine or tryptophan. Each record gives: clone size, J gene, D gene, V gene, CDR3 protein, CDR3 DNA. D genes are given only for firm matches. Clone size appears in some rows only: once, few, many, or a class for an expanded clone.

NA	TRBJ2-2	TRBD1	TRBV10-3	CAISAPGQYGSGELFF	TGTGCCATCAGTGCGCCGGGACAGTATGGTTCCGGGGAGCTGTTTTTT
NA	TRBJ2-1	TRBD2	TRBV20-1	CSARLAEPYNEQFF	TGCAGTGCTAGACTAGCGGAGCCCTACAATGAGCAGTTCTTC
many	TRBJ2-2	NA	TRBV6-1	CASGFQQGTGELFF	TGTGCCAGCGGGTTCCAACAGGGCACCGGGGAGCTGTTTTTT
few	TRBJ1-1	NA	TRBV6-2/TRBV6-3	CASSRDQAFTEAFF	TGTGCCAGCAGCCGGGACCAGGCTTTCACTGAAGCTTTCTTT
few	TRBJ2-7	NA	TRBV19	CASSYSGPGEQYF	TGTGCCAGTAGTTATAGCGGCCCGGGGGAGCAGTACTTC
once	TRBJ1-1	NA	TRBV7-8	CASSLQKGTGAFF	TGTGCCAGCAGCCTACAGAAGGGGACTGGAGCTTTCTTT
few	TRBJ1-1	NA	TRBV23-1	CASSQSSGLDTEAFF	TGCGCCAGCAGTCAATCTTCAGGGTTGGACACTGAAGCTTTCTTT
NA	TRBJ2-3	TRBD2	TRBV7-9	CASTAIQSPLSGGTDTQYF	TGTGCCAGCACAGCTATCCAAAGCCCCCTTAGCGGGGGTACGGATACGCAGTATTTT
few	TRBJ2-3	TRBD2	TRBV6-2/TRBV6-3	CASSYDLAGGRNTQYF	TGTGCCAGCAGTTACGACTTAGCGGGAGGGCGGAATACGCAGTATTTT
NA	TRBJ2-7	NA	TRBV7-9	CASSLAGASYGQYF	TGTGCCAGCAGCTTAGCTGGCGCCTCCTACGGGCAGTACTTC
many	TRBJ2-3	NA	TRBV7-9	CASSLQLAIDTQYF	TGTGCCAGCAGCTTGCAGCTAGCCATAGATACGCAGTATTTT
few	TRBJ2-7	NA	TRBV13	CASSAEGNEQYF	TGTGCCAGCAGCGCGGAGGGAAACGAGCAGTACTTC
few	TRBJ2-6	NA	TRBV27	CASSDLLSSGANVLTF	TGTGCCAGCAGTGACCTACTGAGCTCTGGGGCCAACGTCCTGACTTTC
NA	TRBJ2-7	TRBD1	TRBV20-1	CSARSGQDGQYF	TGCAGTGCTAGGAGCGGACAGGACGGGCAGTACTTC
NA	TRBJ2-7	NA	TRBV19	CASSLYSPADEQHF	TGTGCCAGTAGTCTTTATTCCCCAGCCGACGAGCAGCACTTC
many	TRBJ1-5	NA	TRBV6-2/TRBV6-3	CASSYLTPQPQHF	TGTGCCAGCAGTTACCTGACCCCTCAGCCCCAGCATTTT
NA	TRBJ1-2	TRBD1	TRBV28	CASSPAGQGDYGYTF	TGTGCCAGCAGCCCGGCAGGACAGGGAGATTATGGCTACACCTTC
many	TRBJ2-1	TRBD2	TRBV4-3	CASSQLAGNNEQFF	TGCGCCAGCAGCCAACTAGCGGGCAACAATGAGCAGTTCTTC
NA	TRBJ2-1	TRBD2	TRBV19	CASSIETFSRASGRTYNEQFF	TGTGCCAGTAGTATCGAGACCTTCTCGAGGGCTAGCGGGAGGACCTACAATGAGCAGTTCTTC
many	TRBJ2-7	NA	TRBV29-1	CSVVGTTEQYF	TGCAGCGTCGTCGGGACGACCGAGCAGTACTTC
many	TRBJ2-7	NA	TRBV15	CATSRDRGTSYEQYF	TGTGCCACCAGCAGAGATCGGGGTACCTCCTACGAGCAGTACTTC
NA	TRBJ2-3	NA	TRBV4-1	CASSQEGGTSADTQYF	TGCGCCAGCAGCCAAGAGGGCGGGACGAGCGCAGATACGCAGTATTTT
NA	TRBJ2-1	TRBD2	TRBV27	CASSLSSGGASYNEQFF	TGTGCCAGCAGTTTAAGCAGCGGGGGGGCTTCCTACAATGAGCAGTTCTTC
many	TRBJ2-3	TRBD1	TRBV2	CASTERTGEFPDTQYF	TGTGCCAGCACCGAGAGGACAGGGGAGTTTCCAGATACGCAGTATTTT
NA	TRBJ2-1	NA	TRBV29-1	CSAMGTGLSEQFF	TGCAGCGCCATGGGAACAGGGTTGAGTGAGCAGTTCTTC
many	TRBJ1-4	NA	TRBV9	CASSVGGGGLEKLFF	TGTGCCAGCAGCGTAGGTGGAGGGGGTCTCGAAAAACTGTTTTTT
many	TRBJ2-7	NA	TRBV2	CASSVQPGRTYEQYF	TGTGCCAGCAGTGTCCAACCGGGACGCACCTACGAGCAGTACTTC
NA	TRBJ1-2	NA	TRBV14	CASSPPKGGATVGYTF	TGTGCCAGCAGCCCCCCAAAAGGGGGGGCTACGGTTGGCTACACCTTC
many	TRBJ1-1	NA	TRBV12-3/TRBV12-4	CASRETQLNTEAFF	TGTGCCAGCAGGGAAACCCAACTGAACACTGAAGCTTTCTTT
NA	TRBJ1-3	NA	TRBV7-9	CASSLAISGNTIYF	TGTGCCAGCAGCTTAGCGATCTCTGGAAACACCATATATTTT
few	TRBJ1-5	TRBD1	TRBV7-8	CASSLTGGANQPQHF	TGTGCCAGCAGCCTTACAGGGGGAGCAAATCAGCCCCAGCATTTT
many	TRBJ1-1	NA	TRBV7-9	CASSLGISNTEAFF	TGTGCCAGCAGCTTAGGAATCTCGAACACTGAAGCTTTCTTT
many	TRBJ2-7	NA	TRBV7-2	CASRQLGTEQYF	TGTGCCAGCAGACAACTAGGTACCGAGCAGTACTTC
NA	TRBJ2-3	TRBD1	TRBV30	CAWGGTGFVDTQYF	TGTGCCTGGGGCGGGACAGGGTTTGTAGATACGCAGTATTTT
NA	TRBJ2-3	NA	TRBV30	CAWSVRTGVSTSTDTQYF	TGTGCCTGGAGTGTACGAACGGGAGTGAGTACTAGCACAGATACGCAGTATTTT
few	TRBJ2-1	NA	TRBV7-3	CASSLIQTSYNEQFF	TGTGCCAGCAGCTTAATTCAGACGTCCTACAATGAGCAGTTCTTC
NA	TRBJ2-7	NA	TRBV3-1	CASSLRPNIYEQYF	TGTGCCAGCAGCCTCCGCCCTAATATCTACGAGCAGTACTTC
many	TRBJ2-3	TRBD2	TRBV7-9	CASSYSGAGGYTDTQYF	TGTGCCAGCAGCTACAGCGGGGCGGGAGGATACACAGATACGCAGTATTTT
NA	TRBJ2-7	TRBD1	TRBV6-6	CASSYWGQGEHEQYF	TGTGCCAGCAGTTACTGGGGACAGGGGGAGCACGAGCAGTACTTC
NA	TRBJ2-7	NA	TRBV27	CASSLSGGHQYEQYF	TGTGCCAGCAGTTTATCGGGGGGACACCAGTACGAGCAGTACTTC
NA	TRBJ2-5	NA	TRBV4-1	CASSQAGLRGETQYF	TGCGCCAGCAGCCAAGCGGGGCTAAGGGGCGAGACCCAGTACTTC
many	TRBJ2-7	TRBD2	TRBV7-6	CASSLALQAGVYEQYF	TGTGCCAGCAGCTTAGCGCTGCAAGCGGGAGTATACGAGCAGTACTTC
many	TRBJ2-4	NA	TRBV23-1	CASSQSQLGRYF	TGCGCCAGCAGTCAAAGTCAGTTAGGGCGGTACTTC
many	TRBJ2-7	NA	TRBV7-9	CASSGGRTWGEQYF	TGTGCCAGCAGCGGCGGAAGAACCTGGGGCGAGCAGTACTTC
NA	TRBJ1-5	TRBD1	TRBV20-1	CSARTGQGVNQPQHF	TGCAGTGCTAGGACGGGACAGGGGGTGAATCAGCCCCAGCATTTT
few	TRBJ1-2	TRBD1	TRBV14	CASSKWTGVIYGYTF	TGTGCCAGCAGCAAATGGACAGGGGTCATCTATGGCTACACCTTC
many	TRBJ1-1	NA	TRBV4-1	CASRTSLGGTEAFF	TGCGCCAGCAGGACATCGTTAGGAGGCACTGAAGCTTTCTTT
few	TRBJ2-1	TRBD1	TRBV4-1	CASSHPTGGRYNEQFF	TGCGCCAGCAGCCATCCGACAGGGGGGCGATACAATGAGCAGTTCTTC
few	TRBJ1-1	NA	TRBV9	CASSGGDRKAFF	TGTGCCAGCAGCGGAGGCGACCGAAAAGCTTTCTTT
few	TRBJ2-7	NA	TRBV6-5	CASRLTGYYEQYF	TGTGCCAGCAGGTTGACAGGTTACTACGAGCAGTACTTC
many	TRBJ2-7	NA	TRBV6-1	CASRGIVLQSYEQYF	TGTGCCAGCAGAGGCATTGTATTACAGTCCTACGAGCAGTACTTC
NA	TRBJ1-1	TRBD1	TRBV6-6	CAGSSDRERAFF	TGTGCCGGCAGTTCAGACAGGGAGCGAGCTTTCTTT
few	TRBJ2-7	NA	TRBV20-1	CSATRRGQWYEQYF	TGCAGTGCCACCCGGCGGGGGCAGTGGTACGAGCAGTACTTC
many	TRBJ2-7	NA	TRBV14	CASSQHGDYEQYF	TGTGCCAGCAGCCAACACGGGGACTACGAGCAGTACTTC
many	TRBJ2-7	NA	TRBV7-7	CASSAYRGHEQYF	TGTGCTAGCAGCGCTTATAGAGGGCACGAGCAGTACTTC
NA	TRBJ2-1	NA	TRBV4-3	CASSAGRAGGGEQFF	TGCGCCAGCAGCGCAGGTAGGGCAGGGGGAGGTGAGCAGTTCTTC
few	TRBJ1-1	NA	TRBV5-3	CASSWGDMDTEAFF	TGTGCCAGCAGCTGGGGAGACATGGACACTGAAGCTTTCTTT
many	TRBJ2-1	TRBD1	TRBV12-3/TRBV12-4	CASSGTAPPEQFF	TGTGCCAGCAGCGGGACAGCTCCCCCTGAGCAGTTCTTC
NA	TRBJ2-1	NA	TRBV19	CASQTHLKGDNEQFF	TGTGCCAGCCAGACACACTTAAAGGGCGACAATGAGCAGTTCTTC
NA	TRBJ1-1	TRBD1	TRBV11-2	CASSLDLGMTGLGTEAFF	TGTGCCAGCAGCTTAGATCTGGGGATGACAGGGTTAGGCACTGAAGCTTTCTTT